This TCR beta chain came from a study of identical twins. Study-wide results and limits: Memory repertoires lacked the insertion deficit that abundant cord blood beta clonotypes showed. Analyses of zero insertions could, in part, be confounded by invariant MAIT and iNKT cells.

In TCRdb, the 5' RACE reads were re-called with MiXCR into one record per CDR3 protein. Seen here are some 760,000 distinct CDR3 sequences, 15% to 20% observed once, and the top ten hold 13%. Germline V CDR1 and CDR2: MNHEY, SMNVEV (reference sequence). There are 14 residues in the CDR3. Trimming left V 2 bases short and J 6 bases short, with 12 bases between. Notes on this clonotype: Its antigen is not identified.

These same records also appear under a second study, on T cells expressing NK-cell markers. According to that study: The study found these clonotypes also leading the CD3+CD56-NKG2C+ fraction in a few donors.

The chain has TRBV27 and TRBJ2-3; D is perhaps TRBD2 (7 bases). Sequencing input: PBMCs. The TCR originated in a woman in her late teens or twenties in good health. CDR3 in amino acids: CASSLTRGGDTQYF. CDR3 in DNA: TGTGCCAGCAGTTTAACCAGGGGAGGGGATACGCAGTATTTT.